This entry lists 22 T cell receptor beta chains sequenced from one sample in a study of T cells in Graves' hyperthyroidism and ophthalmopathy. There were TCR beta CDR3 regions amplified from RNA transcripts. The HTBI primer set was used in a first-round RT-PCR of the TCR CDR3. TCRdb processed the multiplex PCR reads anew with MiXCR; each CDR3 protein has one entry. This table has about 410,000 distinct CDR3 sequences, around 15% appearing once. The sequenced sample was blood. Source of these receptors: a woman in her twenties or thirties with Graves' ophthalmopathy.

CDR3 nucleotide sequence: TGTGCCAGCAGCTCCAGCGGGACACCTTACAATGAGCAGTTCTTC. Its translation is CASSSSGTPYNEQFF. The J gene is TRBJ2-1, the V gene TRBV7-3; maybe TRBD2 (7 bases). The V and J ends lost 4 bases and 4 bases respectively, with 14 bases between them. Germline V lookup: CDR1 SGHTA, CDR2 FQGTGA. This CDR3 region has 15 residues.

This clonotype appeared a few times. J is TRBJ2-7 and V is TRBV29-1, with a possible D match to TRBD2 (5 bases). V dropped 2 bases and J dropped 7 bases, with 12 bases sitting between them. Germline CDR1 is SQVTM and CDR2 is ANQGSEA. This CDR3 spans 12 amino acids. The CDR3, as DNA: TGCAGCGTTGAATCGGTAGGGAGAGAGCAGTACTTC. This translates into CSVESVGREQYF.

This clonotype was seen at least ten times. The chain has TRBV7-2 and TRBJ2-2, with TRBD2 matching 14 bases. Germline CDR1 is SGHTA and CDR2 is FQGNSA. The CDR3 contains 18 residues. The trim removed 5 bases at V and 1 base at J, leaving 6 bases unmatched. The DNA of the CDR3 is TGTGCCAGCAGCAAAAGGACTAGCGGGGGGCTGAACACCGGGGAGCTGTTTTTT. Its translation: CASSKRTSGGLNTGELFF.

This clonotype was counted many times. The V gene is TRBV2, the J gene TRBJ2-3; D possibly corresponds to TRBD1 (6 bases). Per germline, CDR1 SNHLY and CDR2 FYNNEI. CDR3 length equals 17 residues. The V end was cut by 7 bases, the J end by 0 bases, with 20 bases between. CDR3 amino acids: CASIQSGVRDSTDTQYF. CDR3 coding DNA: TGTGCCAGCATACAATCAGGGGTGCGAGATAGCACAGATACGCAGTATTTT.

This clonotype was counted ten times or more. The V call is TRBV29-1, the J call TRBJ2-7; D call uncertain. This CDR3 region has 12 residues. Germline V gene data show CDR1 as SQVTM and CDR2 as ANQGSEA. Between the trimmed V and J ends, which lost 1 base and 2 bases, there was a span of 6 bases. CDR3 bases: TGCAGCGTTGAAGGGGCAGCCTACGAGCAGTACTTC. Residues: CSVEGAAYEQYF.

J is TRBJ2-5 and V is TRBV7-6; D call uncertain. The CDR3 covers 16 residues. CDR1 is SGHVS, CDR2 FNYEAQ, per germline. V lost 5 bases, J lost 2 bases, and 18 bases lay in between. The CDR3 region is CASSPGPYHAQETQYF. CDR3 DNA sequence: TGTGCCAGCAGCCCAGGTCCCTATCACGCACAAGAGACCCAGTACTTC. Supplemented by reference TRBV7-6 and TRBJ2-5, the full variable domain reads GAGVSQSPRYKVTKRGQDVALRCDPISGHVSLYWYRQALGQGPEFLTYFNYEAQQDKSGLPNDRFSAERPEGSISTLTIQRTEQRDSAMYRCASSPGPYHAQETQYFGPGTRLLVL.

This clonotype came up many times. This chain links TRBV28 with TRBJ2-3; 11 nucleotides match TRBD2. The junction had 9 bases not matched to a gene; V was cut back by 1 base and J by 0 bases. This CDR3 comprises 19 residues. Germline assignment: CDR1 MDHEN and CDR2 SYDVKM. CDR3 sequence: CASSLSLAGGRSSTDTQYF. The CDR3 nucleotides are TGTGCCAGCAGTTTATCGCTAGCGGGGGGCCGGTCTAGCACAGATACGCAGTATTTT. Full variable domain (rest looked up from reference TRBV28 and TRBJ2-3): DVKVTQSSRYLVKRTGEKVFLECVQDMDHENMFWYRQDPGLGLRLIYFSYDVKMKEKGDIPEGYSVSREKKERFSLILESASTNQTSMYLCASSLSLAGGRSSTDTQYFGPGTRLTVL.

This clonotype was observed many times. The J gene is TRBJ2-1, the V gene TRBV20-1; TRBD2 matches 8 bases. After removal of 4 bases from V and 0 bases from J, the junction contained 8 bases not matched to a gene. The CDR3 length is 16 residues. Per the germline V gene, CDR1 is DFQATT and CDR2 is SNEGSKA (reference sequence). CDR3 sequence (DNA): TGCAGTGCTACCCCTAGCGGGTCGAGCTCCTACAATGAGCAGTTCTTC. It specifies CSATPSGSSSYNEQFF.

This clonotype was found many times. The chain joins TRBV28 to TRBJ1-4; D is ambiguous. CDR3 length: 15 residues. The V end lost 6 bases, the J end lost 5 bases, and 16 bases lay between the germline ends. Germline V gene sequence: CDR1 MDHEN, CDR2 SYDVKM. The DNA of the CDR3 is TGTGCCAGCAGCTACCCCGCGGTTAGAAATGAAAAACTGTTTTTT. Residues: CASSYPAVRNEKLFF.

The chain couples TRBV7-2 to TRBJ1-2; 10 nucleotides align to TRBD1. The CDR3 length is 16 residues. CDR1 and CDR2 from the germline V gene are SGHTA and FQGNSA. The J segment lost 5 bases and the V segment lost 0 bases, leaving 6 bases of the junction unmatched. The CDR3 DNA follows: TGTGCCAGCAGCTTAGCCCCTGGACAGGGGGAATATGGCTACACCTTC. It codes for CASSLAPGQGEYGYTF.

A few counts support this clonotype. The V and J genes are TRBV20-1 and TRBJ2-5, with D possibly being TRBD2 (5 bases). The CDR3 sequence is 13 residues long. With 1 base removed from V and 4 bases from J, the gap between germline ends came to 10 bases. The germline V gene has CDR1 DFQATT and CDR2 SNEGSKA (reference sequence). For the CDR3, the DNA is TGCAGTGCTAGAGGGGCAGCGGTAGAGACCCAGTACTTC. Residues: CSARGAAVETQYF.

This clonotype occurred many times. The CDR3 DNA reads TGTGCCAGCAGCCCCGCCCCGGGACAGGGGCCCCTTAGCAATCAGCCCCAGCATTTT. Translating gives CASSPAPGQGPLSNQPQHF. The chain couples TRBV6-2 or TRBV6-3 to TRBJ1-5, with TRBD1 identical over 10 bases. This CDR3 contains 19 residues. CDR1 MNHEY and CDR2 SVGEGT come from the germline V gene. V trimming: 6 bases; J trimming: 0 bases; junction bases outside the gene matches: 14.

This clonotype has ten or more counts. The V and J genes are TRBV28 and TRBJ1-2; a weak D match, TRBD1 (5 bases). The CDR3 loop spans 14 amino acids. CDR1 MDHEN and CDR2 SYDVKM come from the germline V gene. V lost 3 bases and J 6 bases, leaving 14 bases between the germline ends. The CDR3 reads CASSLPTVLDGYTF. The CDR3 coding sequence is TGTGCCAGCAGTTTGCCGACAGTTCTAGATGGCTACACCTTC.

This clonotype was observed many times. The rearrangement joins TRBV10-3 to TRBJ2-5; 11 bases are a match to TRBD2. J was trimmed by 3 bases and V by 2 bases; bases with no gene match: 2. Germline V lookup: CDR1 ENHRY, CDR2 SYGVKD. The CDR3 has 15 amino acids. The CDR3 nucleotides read TGTGCCATCAGTGAGGAACTAGCGGGGGAAGAGACCCAGTACTTC. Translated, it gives CAISEELAGEETQYF.

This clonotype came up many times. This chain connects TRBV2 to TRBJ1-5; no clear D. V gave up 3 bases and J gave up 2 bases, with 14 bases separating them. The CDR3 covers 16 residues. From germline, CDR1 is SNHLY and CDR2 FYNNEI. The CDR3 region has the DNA TGTGCCAGCAGTGAGTATGTGGGGATCGGCAATCAGCCCCAGCATTTT. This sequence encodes CASSEYVGIGNQPQHF.

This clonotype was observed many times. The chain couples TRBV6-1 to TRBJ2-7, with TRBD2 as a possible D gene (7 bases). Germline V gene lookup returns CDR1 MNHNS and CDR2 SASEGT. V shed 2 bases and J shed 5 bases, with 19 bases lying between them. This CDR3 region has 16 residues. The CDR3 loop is CASSEPGGSNVHEQYF. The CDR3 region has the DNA TGTGCCAGCAGTGAACCGGGGGGCAGCAACGTCCACGAGCAGTACTTC.

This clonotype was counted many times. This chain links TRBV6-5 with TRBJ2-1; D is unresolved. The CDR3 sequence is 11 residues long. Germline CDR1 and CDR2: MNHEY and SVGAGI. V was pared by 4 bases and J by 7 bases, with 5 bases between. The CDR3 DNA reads TGTGCCAGCAGTTCCTTTAATGAGCAGTTCTTC. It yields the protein CASSSFNEQFF.

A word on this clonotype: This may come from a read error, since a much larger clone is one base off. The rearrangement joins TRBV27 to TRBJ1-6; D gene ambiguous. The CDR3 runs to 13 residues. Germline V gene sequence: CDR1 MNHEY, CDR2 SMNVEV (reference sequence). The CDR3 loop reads CVSSNRYGSPLHF. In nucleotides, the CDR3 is TGTGTCAGCTCCAACAGATATGGGTCACCCCTCCACTTT.

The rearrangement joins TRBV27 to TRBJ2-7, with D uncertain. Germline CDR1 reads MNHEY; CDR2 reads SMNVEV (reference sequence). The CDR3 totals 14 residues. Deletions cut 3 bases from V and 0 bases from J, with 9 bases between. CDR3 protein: CASSFAPDSYEQYF. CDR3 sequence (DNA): TGTGCCAGCAGTTTTGCCCCGGACTCCTACGAGCAGTACTTC.

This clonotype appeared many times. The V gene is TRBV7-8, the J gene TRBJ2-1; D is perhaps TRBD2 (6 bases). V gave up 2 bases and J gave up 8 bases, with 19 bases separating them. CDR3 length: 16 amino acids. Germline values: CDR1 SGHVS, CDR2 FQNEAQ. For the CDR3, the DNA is TGTGCCAGCAGCTTAAGACTAGATCCTGTAGGGGATGAGCAGTTCTTC. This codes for CASSLRLDPVGDEQFF.

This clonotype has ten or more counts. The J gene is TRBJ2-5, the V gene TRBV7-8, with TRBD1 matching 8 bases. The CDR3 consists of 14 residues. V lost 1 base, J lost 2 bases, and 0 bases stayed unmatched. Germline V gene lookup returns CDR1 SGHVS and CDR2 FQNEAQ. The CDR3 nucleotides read TGTGCCAGCAGCTTAGGGACAGGGCAAGAGACCCAGTACTTC. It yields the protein CASSLGTGQETQYF.

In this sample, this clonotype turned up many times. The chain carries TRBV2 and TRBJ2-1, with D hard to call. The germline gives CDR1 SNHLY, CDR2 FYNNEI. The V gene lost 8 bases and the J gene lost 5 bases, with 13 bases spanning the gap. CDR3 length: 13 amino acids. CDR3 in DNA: TGTGCCAGCTTAGCAGTAACAAACAATGAGCAGTTCTTC. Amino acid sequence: CASLAVTNNEQFF. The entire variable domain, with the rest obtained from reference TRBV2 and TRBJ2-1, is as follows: EPEVTQTPSHQVTQMGQEVILRCVPISNHLYFYWYRQILGQKVEFLVSFYNNEISEKSEIFDDQFSVERPDGSNFTLKIRSTKLEDSAMYFCASLAVTNNEQFFGPGTRLTVL.